These T cell receptor beta chains were read from a single sample in a study of T cell repertoires in cytomegalovirus infection. TCRdb re-derived calls from the reads in MiXCR, one entry per CDR3 protein. Of more than 500,000 distinct CDR3 sequences listed, more than 15% were seen once; the top ten hold around 25%. The sample was CD8+ T cells from PBMCs. The receptors were gathered from a human donor in good health (CMV status not recorded). Some clones in this sample may be carry-over from other donors' samples. Each CDR3 is given with its conserved first and last residue. D genes are given only for firm matches. Where a row states a size, it is once, few, many or the class of an expanded clone; other rows omit it.

>TRBV28|few|-|TRBJ2-7
CASTLRGSSYEQYF
TGTGCCAGCACCCTCCGCGGAAGCTCCTACGAGCAGTACTTC
>TRBV6-1|-|TRBD1|TRBJ2-7
CATTPGTGRYEQYF
TGTGCCACTACCCCCGGGACAGGTCGCTACGAGCAGTACTTC
>TRBV19|many|TRBD2|TRBJ2-1
CASSLWTSGRVEYNEQFF
TGTGCCAGTAGTCTGTGGACTAGCGGGAGGGTGGAGTACAATGAGCAGTTCTTC
>TRBV11-2|many|-|TRBJ2-6
CASSLAGSDSGANVLTF
TGTGCCAGCAGCTTAGCCGGCTCCGACTCTGGGGCCAACGTCCTGACTTTC
>TRBV2|many|TRBD1|TRBJ1-2
CASWKGDRIPSDYTF
TGTGCCAGCTGGAAAGGGGACAGAATCCCAAGTGACTACACCTTC
>TRBV7-6|many|TRBD2|TRBJ2-1
CASSLRTSGHNEQFF
TGTGCCAGCAGCTTACGGACTAGCGGACACAATGAGCAGTTCTTC
>TRBV7-6|many|-|TRBJ2-5
CAGRVGETQYF
TGTGCCGGAAGAGTGGGAGAGACCCAGTACTTC
>TRBV30|-|-|TRBJ2-5
CAWSVRRNQETQYF
TGTGCCTGGAGTGTACGTCGGAACCAAGAGACCCAGTACTTC
>TRBV4-1|few|-|TRBJ2-1
CASKGLSNNEQFF
TGCGCCAGCAAAGGACTTTCGAACAATGAGCAGTTCTTC
>TRBV7-6|many|-|TRBJ2-7
CASSQGPRPLPRPFYEQYF
TGTGCCAGCAGTCAGGGGCCAAGGCCCCTTCCACGGCCCTTCTACGAGCAGTACTTC
>TRBV7-9|-|TRBD2|TRBJ2-3
CASSGSRWIAGAGTDTQYF
TGTGCCAGCAGCGGTAGTCGCTGGATAGCGGGAGCAGGCACAGATACGCAGTATTTT
>TRBV11-2|-|-|TRBJ1-1
CASSQNPGAFF
TGTGCCAGCAGCCAAAACCCCGGGGCTTTCTTT
>TRBV7-9|many|-|TRBJ1-1
CASSLEGQFMNTEAFF
TGTGCCAGCAGCTTAGAGGGGCAGTTCATGAACACTGAAGCTTTCTTT
>TRBV27|many|-|TRBJ2-3
CASSLSSTDTQYF
TGTGCCAGCAGCTTGTCTAGCACAGATACGCAGTATTTT
>TRBV19|few|TRBD1|TRBJ1-2
CASRVDRVDGYTF
TGTGCCAGTAGGGTGGACAGGGTGGATGGCTACACCTTC
>TRBV30|-|-|TRBJ1-5
CAWSVGGGQPQHF
TGTGCCTGGAGTGTCGGGGGGGGTCAGCCCCAGCATTTT
>TRBV14|many|-|TRBJ2-7
CASSQETGLRDDEQYF
TGTGCCAGCAGCCAAGAGACCGGCCTCAGAGACGACGAGCAGTACTTC
>TRBV5-8|-|-|TRBJ1-5
CASSPTEWAGDSNQPQHF
TGTGCCAGCAGCCCTACGGAATGGGCAGGGGATAGCAATCAGCCCCAGCATTTT
>TRBV9|-|TRBD2|TRBJ2-3
CASSVAGGGGDTQYF
TGTGCCAGCAGCGTAGCGGGGGGGGGAGGAGATACGCAGTATTTT
>TRBV28|few|-|TRBJ2-1
CASRGYPSYNEQFF
TGTGCCAGCAGAGGCTATCCCTCCTACAATGAGCAGTTCTTC
>TRBV24-1|many|TRBD2|TRBJ2-1
CATSDSSGSSYNEQFF
TGTGCCACCAGTGACTCCAGCGGGAGCTCCTACAATGAGCAGTTCTTC
>TRBV27|-|-|TRBJ2-2
CASSTLVGAGELFF
TGTGCCAGCAGTACGCTCGTGGGGGCCGGGGAGCTGTTTTTT
>TRBV27|-|TRBD1|TRBJ1-6
CASSSRTGRKMALHF
TGTGCCAGCAGTTCCCGGACAGGCCGTAAAATGGCCCTCCACTTT
>TRBV6-4|-|TRBD1|TRBJ1-4
CASTCTQGVKQEKLFF
TGTGCCAGCACCTGCACTCAGGGGGTTAAACAAGAAAAACTGTTTTTT
>TRBV4-1|-|-|TRBJ2-3
CASSQDGGPVVAGTFTDTQYF
TGCGCCAGCAGCCAAGATGGGGGCCCAGTAGTAGCGGGTACTTTCACAGATACGCAGTATTTT
>TRBV13|few|-|TRBJ2-7
CASSATGREEQYF
TGTGCCAGCAGCGCAACAGGGAGGGAAGAGCAGTACTTC
>TRBV20-1|-|TRBD1|TRBJ2-3
CSASPRDRGPDTQYF
TGCAGTGCTAGTCCTCGGGACAGGGGGCCAGATACGCAGTATTTT
>TRBV4-2|-|TRBD1|TRBJ1-4
CASSQGQGFEKLFF
TGTGCCAGCAGCCAGGGACAGGGGTTTGAAAAACTGTTTTTT
>TRBV9|many|-|TRBJ2-3
CASSVSGDPSTDTQYF
TGTGCCAGCAGCGTGAGTGGGGACCCCAGCACAGATACGCAGTATTTT
>TRBV29-1|many|-|TRBJ2-7
CSVEDPSKGAYEQYF
TGCAGCGTTGAAGATCCATCGAAAGGGGCCTACGAGCAGTACTTC
>TRBV27|-|-|TRBJ2-3
CASSSKPADTQYF
TGTGCCAGCAGCTCAAAGCCCGCAGATACGCAGTATTTT
>TRBV7-9|many|-|TRBJ1-2
CASSSRAQPFNYGYTF
TGTGCCAGCAGCAGCCGTGCACAGCCTTTTAACTATGGCTACACCTTC